What follows are 14 T cell receptor beta chains derived from one specimen sequenced in a study of PD-1 blockade in classical Hodgkin lymphoma. Sequencing was performed with immunoSEQ multiplex PCR; in TCRdb, only in-frame clones are kept and a portion is missing. This table has about 94,000 clones, 85% to 95% appearing once. The time point denotes: cycle 4 day 1 (C4D1), after about 6 weeks of nivolumab. Following autologous stem cell transplantation, relapse occurred in every patient, and exposure to brentuximab vedotin varied. The sample was peripheral blood mononuclear cells (PBMCs), taken before the fourth cycle of nivolumab. Receptor source: a human donor with classical Hodgkin lymphoma.

This CDR3 reads CASSLGRQSSTDTQYF. CDR3 in DNA: TGTGCCAGCAGCTTAGGGCGCCAGTCGAGCACAGATACGCAGTATTTT. The chain links TRBV7-9 to TRBJ2-3; D unclear. From germline, CDR1 is SEHNR and CDR2 FQNEAQ (reference sequence). The CDR3 is 16 residues long. The V end was cut by 1 base, the J end by 0 bases, with 11 bases between.

The V and J genes are TRBV6-1 and TRBJ2-5; 13 bases match TRBD2. The trim removed 5 bases at V and 5 bases at J, leaving 20 bases unmatched. CDR3 length: 20 residues. The germline V gene encodes CDR1 MNHNS and CDR2 SASEGT. The CDR3 nucleotides read TGTGCCAGCAGTAAAGGGGTCAGGACTAGCGGGAGCCTTAGTCGGGAGACCCAGTACTTC. Translated: CASSKGVRTSGSLSRETQYF.

This chain uses TRBV18 with TRBJ2-1; D unclear. Looked up from germline, CDR1 is KGHSH and CDR2 is LQKENI. The ends were cut back, 6 bases at V and 2 bases at J, with 11 bases in the middle. This CDR3 region has 14 residues. For the CDR3, the DNA is TGTGCCAGCTCCACAGACATACCCTACAATGAGCAGTTCTTC. Translated: CASSTDIPYNEQFF.

DNA for the CDR3: TGTGCCAGCGGAGGCGGACCTAAAAACATTCAGTACTTC. Protein product: CASGGGPKNIQYF. The chain combines TRBV6-6 with TRBJ2-4; possible D gene TRBD2, 5 bases. The germline gives CDR1 MNHNY, CDR2 SVGAGI (reference sequence). Trimming stripped 8 bases from V and 4 bases from J, with 12 bases between. This CDR3 region has 13 residues.

This chain links TRBV10-3 with TRBJ1-2, with 10 nucleotides matching TRBD1. Germline V gene data show CDR1 as ENHRY and CDR2 as SYGVKD. Trimming at V came to 7 bases and at J to 7 bases, leaving 6 bases not matched to a gene. This CDR3 has 13 residues. CDR3: CAITRDRGGGYTF. CDR3 bases: TGTGCCATCACCCGGGACAGGGGAGGTGGCTACACCTTC.

CDR3 in DNA: TGTGCCAGCAGTCCCGACAGTACTGGGTCTGGGGCCAACGTCCTGACTTTC. Protein: CASSPDSTGSGANVLTF. The chain is built from TRBV28 and TRBJ2-6; a possible D gene is TRBD1 (5 bases). The CDR3 extends over 17 amino acids. CDR1 is MDHEN, CDR2 SYDVKM, per germline. V dropped 5 bases and J dropped 1 base, with 15 bases sitting between them.

The V call is TRBV4-2, the J call TRBJ2-7; the match to TRBD2 covers 10 bases. Germline CDR1 LGHNA, CDR2 YNFKEQ. The CDR3 covers 16 residues. The ends lost 4 bases at V and 2 bases at J; junction bases unmatched: 8. This chain's CDR3 is CASSRALAGATYEQYF. The DNA of the CDR3 is TGTGCCAGCAGCCGAGCCCTAGCGGGAGCTACCTACGAGCAGTACTTC.

This clone showed up just a few times. This rearrangement joins TRBV19 to TRBJ1-1; D call uncertain. V was shortened by 4 bases and J by 1 base, with 7 bases between the two germline ends. The CDR3 contains 13 residues. Germline loops: CDR1 LNHDA, CDR2 SQIVND (reference sequence). The CDR3 region is CASSTTGNTEAFF. Written as DNA, the CDR3 is TGTGCCAGTAGTACTACGGGGAACACTGAAGCTTTCTTT.

CDR3 protein: CASSSGTTTYEQYF. The CDR3 nucleotides read TGTGCCAGCTCCTCCGGGACAACAACCTACGAGCAGTACTTC. This rearrangement joins TRBV18 to TRBJ2-7; tentatively, D is TRBD1 (6 bases). The CDR3 sequence is 14 residues long. V was pared by 6 bases and J by 2 bases, with 14 bases between. The germline CDR1 and CDR2 sequences are KGHSH and LQKENI.

J is TRBJ2-7 and V is TRBV10-3, with TRBD1 matching over 8 bases. The CDR3 has 18 amino acids. Germline-derived CDR1 and CDR2 are ENHRY and SYGVKD. The V gene end was trimmed by 4 bases and the J gene end by 6 bases; junction bases not matched to a gene: 20. The CDR3, as DNA: TGTGCCATCAGTGGGTCAGGGGGCCCCGGGGCGGGATTGGGCGAGCAGTACTTC. This gives the protein CAISGSGGPGAGLGEQYF.

V is TRBV28 and J is TRBJ2-7, with TRBD1 matching 10 bases. The CDR3 has 14 residues. J lost 3 bases, V lost 7 bases, and 6 bases had no gene match. CDR1 and CDR2 from the germline V gene are MDHEN and SYDVKM. The CDR3 DNA reads TGTGCCAGCAACACCCGGGACAGGGGCTACGAGCAGTACTTC. It encodes CASNTRDRGYEQYF.

This CDR3 is CASGSGRTDTQYF. The CDR3 DNA reads as TGTGCCAGCGGGTCTGGGAGGACAGATACGCAGTATTTT. The rearrangement links TRBV28 to TRBJ2-3, with D maybe TRBD2 (6 bases). This CDR3 region has 13 residues. The germline V and J ends were trimmed by 8 bases and 3 bases, with 12 bases remaining between them. In germline, CDR1 is MDHEN, CDR2 SYDVKM.

This clone was picked up one time. The V gene is TRBV6-1, the J gene TRBJ2-3; D possibly corresponds to TRBD1 (5 bases). This CDR3 has 13 residues. Germline loops: CDR1 MNHNS, CDR2 SASEGT. Trimming stripped 8 bases from V and 2 bases from J, with 11 bases between. CDR3 bases: TGTGCCAGCGGGTACAGGACCACAGATACGCAGTATTTT. This translates into CASGYRTTDTQYF.

V usage is TRBV29-1 and J usage is TRBJ2-7; TRBD2 matches 12 bases. Germline V gene data show CDR1 as SQVTM and CDR2 as ANQGSEA. This CDR3 comprises 16 residues. Germline trimming cut 4 bases from V and 3 bases from J; bases unmatched to any gene: 10. This CDR3 is CSVVKSSGRDSYEQYF. CDR3 bases: TGCAGCGTTGTGAAGTCTAGCGGGAGGGATAGCTACGAGCAGTACTTC.